This note documents a single TCR beta chain sequence. This clonotype was seen more than once but under ten times. Its antigen remains undetermined. No per-base quality is available; no much larger clone lies one base away. The sample is drawn from a study of T cells in Graves' hyperthyroidism and ophthalmopathy (dated by TCRdb to between 2018 and 2021). Describing the broader study: Peripheral blood was sampled at the time of initial diagnosis, prior to any treatment. A discovery cohort of about a hundred patients, approximately 44 with Graves' ophthalmopathy and 55 to 60 with stable Graves' hyperthyroidism, was used to find distinguishing TCR V-J signatures. Prospective prediction of ophthalmopathy was tested in an independent validation cohort consisting of 18 to 20 hyperthyroidism patients and around 16 patients who later progressed to ophthalmopathy. The 100 discovery patients were divided at random into training and test sets in a 7:3 ratio. In addition, the study compared T-cell repertoires in thyroid tissue and in blood from roughly six Graves' hyperthyroidism patients. After blood sampling, hyperthyroidism patients were treated with methimazole at a starting dose of 30 mg daily, and ophthalmopathy patients were treated with high-dose intravenous methylprednisolone. The paper reports TCR Vbeta CDR3 sequencing of some 140 peripheral blood samples: over 40 ophthalmopathy, 75 to 80 hyperthyroidism and 17 progressor patients. The full study reports these points: Blood samples also contained most of the expanded thyroid clonotypes (frequency above 0.001), which suggests that blood repertoires may reflect thyroid immune responses. In validation, the model predicted progression to ophthalmopathy with over 60% sensitivity and 72% to 85% specificity, a median of 6.5 months before onset. Sample size was not statistically predetermined, and blinding of investigators to group allocation was not performed. In cross-validation, a model built on a 13 V-J signature told ophthalmopathy apart from stable hyperthyroidism with about 90% sensitivity and around 84% specificity, and in testing the same model reached 80%/75%.

Amplification of TCR beta CDR3 regions was carried out from RNA transcripts. The TCR CDR3 was subjected to a first round of RT-PCR using the HTBI primer set and the Qiagen OneStep RT-PCR kit. A second multiplex PCR round built the libraries, followed by size selection and purification. Libraries were sequenced paired-end with 100 bp reads on an Illumina HiSeq2000. The paper's data handling went like this. SOAPnuke was used to process the raw data, removing reads that contained adapters or uncalled bases, had a mean Phred below 15, or lacked an exact match to the constant primer or identifier. COPE v1.2.5 was used to merge high-quality paired reads, and clonotypes were defined as unique nucleotide sequences. Clonotypes were aligned to IMGT TRBV, TRBD and TRBJ reference segments using MiTCR v1.1. Analysis was restricted to V-J combinations with a frequency above 0.0001, which covered 99% to 99.2% of repertoires. The TCS score was defined as F50 (clonal expansion) divided by E x V (chaos), with BLOSUM62-based TCRdist calculated between CDR3 peptides within each V-J. Welch's t-statistics and random forest reduced around 520 V-J features to roughly 13, which were used in a naive Bayes classifier (R e1071). TCRdb reprocessed the public reads (quality trimming at Q25 with fastp, clone calling with MiXCR) and kept in-frame beta chains. Entries are consolidated by CDR3 protein sequence, retaining the most common genes and DNA. TCRdb, not the original authors, processed these V and J calls. For this sample there are about 640,000 distinct CDR3 sequences; less than 25% appear just once. Approximately 30% of the sample rests with the top ten.

V lost 1 base and J lost 7 bases; the stretch between them is 14 bases long. The CDR3 goes from the cysteine to the phenylalanine over 15 residues. The read is trimmed to its CDR3 DNA, 45 bases read in frame from base 1. From the germline V gene, CDR1 is SGHVS and CDR2 is FNYEAQ. Ophthalmopathy patients had moderately to severely active disease, with a Clinical Activity Score of 3 or more, a NOSPECS grade of 4 or more, and a disease duration of less than 3 months. The study excluded patients with uncontrolled infections, other autoimmune diseases, pregnancy or lactation. Clinical symptoms, serum thyroxine and TRAb, thyroid ultrasound, and orbital computed tomography formed the basis for the diagnoses. Ficoll-Paque density gradient centrifugation was used to isolate PBMCs from around 9.1 ml of fresh peripheral blood. Total RNA was extracted using Trizol reagent, and RNA quality was assessed on an Agilent 2100 Bioanalyzer.

This TCR was sampled from a man younger than 45 with Graves' ophthalmopathy. The sample was blood. The chain employs TRBV7-6 and TRBJ1-5; no confident D gene assignment can be made. The CDR3 corresponds to CASSLEAGRRQPQHF. The DNA reads TGTGCCAGCAGCTTAGAGGCTGGGAGGAGGCAGCCCCAGCATTTT. Beyond the CDR3, the reference TRBV7-6 and TRBJ1-5 genes provide the residues; the full variable domain reads: GAGVSQSPRYKVTKRGQDVALRCDPISGHVSLYWYRQALGQGPEFLTYFNYEAQQDKSGLPNDRFSAERPEGSISTLTIQRTEQRDSAMYRCASSLEAGRRQPQHFGDGTRLSIL.